One sample yielded the 9 T cell receptor beta chains listed below, sequenced in a study of spatial heterogeneity in lung cancer. TCRdb re-analysed the 5' RACE reads in MiXCR, keeping a single row per CDR3 protein. Here the sample spans 35,000 to 55,000 distinct CDR3 sequences, about 6.7% being singletons. Time point meaning: sample taken at primary tumor resection. The authors sequenced whole RNA from tumor, nontumor lung or frozen PBMC without sorting. This sample comprised PBMCs, obtained at surgery. Receptor source: a female donor with early-stage non-small cell lung cancer.

The chain recombines TRBV3-1 with TRBJ1-1, with D perhaps TRBD1 (6 bases). The CDR3 sequence is 15 residues long. Germline CDR1 reads LGHDT; CDR2 reads YNNKEL (reference sequence). V was clipped by 5 bases and J by 1 base, with 14 bases between them. CDR3 DNA sequence: TGTGCCAGCAGCTCACAAGTGGGGGCGAACACTGAAGCTTTCTTT. The encoded protein is CASSSQVGANTEAFF.

This clonotype was seen only a few times. J is TRBJ1-2 and V is TRBV7-2; no firm D call. Germline lookup yields CDR1 SGHTA and CDR2 FQGNSA. V was trimmed by 3 bases and J by 2 bases, leaving 7 bases between them. The length of the CDR3 is 13 residues. Here the CDR3 DNA reads TGTGCCAGCAGCTTGGACCCGAACTATGGCTACACCTTC. This translates into CASSLDPNYGYTF.

This clonotype was observed many times. The CDR3 loop is CATATSGRTQYF. The CDR3 DNA reads TGTGCCACCGCCACTAGCGGGAGGACCCAGTACTTC. This chain connects TRBV24-1 to TRBJ2-5, with 11 bases identical to TRBD2. Looked up from germline, CDR1 is KGHDR and CDR2 is SFDVKD. The CDR3 is 12 amino acids. Trimming at V came to 9 bases and at J to 7 bases, leaving 3 bases not matched to a gene.

The table lists this clonotype with many counts. This sequence joins TRBV5-1 and TRBJ2-2, with D perhaps given as TRBD1 or TRBD2 (6 bases each). Germline CDR1 SGHRS, CDR2 YFSETQ. Trimming shortened V by 4 bases and J by 1 base, and 8 bases separated the two germline ends. The CDR3 has 14 amino acids. Here the CDR3 DNA reads TGCGCCAGCAGCGCGGGACAGAACACCGGGGAGCTGTTTTTT. Amino acids: CASSAGQNTGELFF.

This clonotype was recorded at least ten times. V usage is TRBV6-2 or TRBV6-3 and J usage is TRBJ1-6, with unresolved D. From germline, CDR1 is MNHEY and CDR2 SVGEGT. Between the trimmed V and J ends, which lost 5 bases and 0 bases, there was a span of 14 bases. CDR3 size: 17 residues. CDR3 residues: CASSPPPWGSYNSPLHF. The CDR3 DNA sequence: TGTGCCAGCAGTCCCCCGCCGTGGGGCTCCTATAATTCACCCCTCCACTTT.

The V call is TRBV10-2, the J call TRBJ2-1, with TRBD1 as a possible D gene (7 bases). The CDR3 has 15 residues. Germline V gene data show CDR1 as WSHSY and CDR2 as SAAADI. Trimming took 8 bases from V and 8 from J, leaving 22 bases between them. The CDR3: CASLPHWTGGDEQFF. The CDR3 coding sequence is TGCGCCAGCTTACCACACTGGACAGGAGGGGATGAGCAGTTCTTC.

The chain links TRBV4-1 to TRBJ2-3; 8 bases map to TRBD2. Trimming at V came to 4 bases and at J to 1 base, leaving 7 bases not matched to a gene. Germline V lookup: CDR1 MGHRA, CDR2 YSYEKL. This CDR3 comprises 16 residues. CDR3 in amino acids: CASSPLAAGGTDTQYF. The CDR3, as DNA: TGCGCCAGCAGCCCTCTTGCAGCGGGGGGCACAGATACGCAGTATTTT.

The V and J genes are TRBV7-9 and TRBJ2-5; D remains ambiguous. There are 14 residues in the CDR3. The V end was cut by 4 bases, the J end by 3 bases, with 12 bases between. Germline V gene sequence: CDR1 SEHNR, CDR2 FQNEAQ (reference sequence). CDR3 protein: CASSSTMWEETQYF. The CDR3 bases are TGTGCCAGCAGCTCAACCATGTGGGAAGAGACCCAGTACTTC.

At least ten counts were recorded for this clonotype. CDR3 amino acids: CASLAGHNEQFF. In DNA form, the CDR3 reads TGCGCCAGCTTGGCGGGACACAATGAGCAGTTCTTC. The gene calls are TRBV5-1 and TRBJ2-1; perhaps TRBD2 as D (6 bases). Looked up from germline, CDR1 is SGHRS and CDR2 is YFSETQ. The V end was cut by 7 bases, the J end by 5 bases, with 10 bases between. The CDR3 contains 12 residues.